The T cell receptor (beta chain) described here comes from a study of blood T cell repertoires in COVID-19. Libraries were prepared by immunoSEQ multiplex PCR; TCRdb keeps only in-frame clonotypes and omits some of them. The sample includes about 42,000 clones, around 82% seen only once; the top ten take more than 9%. Germline loops: CDR1 DFQATT, CDR2 SNEGSKA (reference sequence). The CDR3 runs to 10 residues. The V and J ends lost 7 bases and 8 bases respectively, with 9 bases between them. This chain uses TRBV20-1 with TRBJ2-1; possibly TRBD2 for D (5 bases). The receptor comes from a human donor in a cohort sampled during active COVID-19. Sequencing was carried out using peripheral blood. The CDR3 loop reads CSVGVYEQFF. CDR3 DNA sequence: TGCAGTGTGGGAGTTTATGAGCAGTTCTTC.